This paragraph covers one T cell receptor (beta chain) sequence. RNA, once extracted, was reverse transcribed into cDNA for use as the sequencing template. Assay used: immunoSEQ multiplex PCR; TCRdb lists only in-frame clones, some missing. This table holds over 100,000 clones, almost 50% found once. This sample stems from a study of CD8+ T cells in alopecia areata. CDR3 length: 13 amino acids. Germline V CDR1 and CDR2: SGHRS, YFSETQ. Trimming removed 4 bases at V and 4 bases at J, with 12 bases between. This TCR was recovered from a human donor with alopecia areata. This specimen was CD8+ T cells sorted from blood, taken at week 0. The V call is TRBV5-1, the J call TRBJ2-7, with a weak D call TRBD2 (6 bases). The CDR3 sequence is CASSTGGGYEQYF. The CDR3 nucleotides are TGCGCCAGCAGCACCGGAGGAGGGTACGAGCAGTACTTC.